The present TCR beta chain was sequenced within a study of T-cell reconstitution after alpha-beta-depleted transplantation in children. TCRbeta library preparation incorporated unique molecular identifiers. TCRdb processed the PCR reads anew with MiXCR; each CDR3 protein has one entry. The sample lists about 610,000 distinct CDR3 sequences; over 9.5% were seen once. Sequencing was performed on PBMCs from the stem cell graft donor, taken from the stem cell graft. The clonotype was recovered from a human donor who donated a stem cell graft to a child with acute myeloid leukemia.

The CDR3: CASTPAASGNYEQYF. DNA of the CDR3: TGTGCCAGCACCCCCGCGGCTAGCGGGAACTACGAGCAGTACTTC. The V gene is TRBV6-2 or TRBV6-3, the J gene TRBJ2-7; 9 nucleotides match TRBD2. CDR3 length equals 15 residues. V lost 7 bases and J lost 3; bases outside the gene matches: 10. From germline, CDR1 is MNHEY and CDR2 SVGEGT.